Detailed here is one T cell receptor beta chain. The germline gene is not matched at one end of the junction; a read error may be the cause. This CDR3 has 12 amino acids. Germline V gene sequence: CDR1 SEHNR, CDR2 FQNEAQ (reference sequence). Method: immunoSEQ multiplex PCR; TCRdb's copy keeps in-frame clones and lacks some. The table shows more than 150,000 clones, with about 83% occurring only once. The sample is drawn from a study of blood T cell repertoires in COVID-19. The receptor was derived from a woman under 30 who had recovered from COVID-19. Specimen: peripheral blood. The chain is built from TRBV7-9 and TRBJ1-1; possible D gene TRBD1, 5 bases. This CDR3 is CASSLEVTVGSF. The CDR3 DNA is TGTGCCAGCAGCTTAGAGGTGACAGTCGGGTCCTTT.